The rows below give T cell receptor beta chains drawn from one sample of a study of cytomegalovirus exposure and HLA in healthy donors. Assay: immunoSEQ multiplex PCR; the TCRdb copy retains only in-frame clones and omits some. The data contain some 20,000 clones, 65% to 75% of them singletons. The sequencing input was PBMCs. Receptors were obtained from a man between 18 and 29 years old in good health and CMV-seronegative. Both conserved end residues are part of each CDR3. The D gene is left open where the match is weak. The size entry is marked missing in some rows and otherwise reads once, few, many or a size class.

V gene	D gene	J gene	clone size	CDR3 length	CDR3 DNA	CDR3 protein
TRBV4-1	NA	TRBJ2-7	NA	13	TGCGCCAGCAGCCAAGGGGCTCTATACGAGCAGTACTTC	CASSQGALYEQYF
TRBV7-6	TRBD1	TRBJ2-7	few	15	TGTGCCAGCAGCTTGAACAGGGGGCAGGTGGACGAGCAGTACTTC	CASSLNRGQVDEQYF
TRBV5-1	NA	TRBJ2-1	few	11	TGCGCCAGCAGCAAGGGGAATGAGCAGTTCTTC	CASSKGNEQFF
TRBV29-1	TRBD1	TRBJ1-2	NA	12	TGCAGCGACAGGGGCGCGAGCTATGGCTACACCTTC	CSDRGASYGYTF
TRBV6-5	NA	TRBJ1-5	NA	14	TGTGCCAGCAGTACAGGGTATAGCAATCAGCCCCAGCATTTT	CASSTGYSNQPQHF
TRBV5-1	NA	TRBJ2-3	NA	13	TGCGCCAGCAGCTTGGAAGGAGCCGATACGCAGTATTTT	CASSLEGADTQYF
TRBV7-3	NA	TRBJ2-1	NA	12	TGTGCCAGCAGCCTCCTCGGGGATGAGCAGTTCTTC	CASSLLGDEQFF
TRBV9	NA	TRBJ1-2	NA	15	TGTGCCAGCAGCCCCCTGTTGGGGGGTCACAATGGCTACACCTTC	CASSPLLGGHNGYTF
TRBV4-1	TRBD1	TRBJ1-5	NA	17	TGCGCCAGCAGCCAAGATCCGGGACAGGGGATGAATCAGCCCCAGCATTTT	CASSQDPGQGMNQPQHF
TRBV11-3	TRBD1	TRBJ2-3	once	14	TGTGCCAGCAGCCCGGGACAGGGCACAGATACGCAGTATTTT	CASSPGQGTDTQYF
TRBV19	TRBD1	TRBJ1-2	few	14	TGTGCCAGTAGGCCGGGACAGGGCTACTATGGCTACACCTTC	CASRPGQGYYGYTF
TRBV30	NA	TRBJ1-1	once	10	TGTGCCTGGGCAATTACGGAGGCTTTCTTT	CAWAITEAFF
TRBV30	NA	TRBJ1-1	few	14	TGTGCCTGGAGTGTAGTCGACAGAGCTCTAGAAGCTTTCTTT	CAWSVVDRALEAFF
TRBV4-1	TRBD2	TRBJ2-1	NA	14	TGCGCCAGCAGCCAAGAGTGGCGGGGGACTGAGCAGTTCTTC	CASSQEWRGTEQFF
TRBV30	NA	TRBJ2-5	few	13	TGTGCCTGGAGCGATGGAGCGAGAAAGACCCAGTACTTC	CAWSDGARKTQYF
TRBV30	NA	TRBJ1-3	NA	14	TGTGCCTGGAGTACAGGGAACTCTGGAAACACCATATATTTT	CAWSTGNSGNTIYF
TRBV6-4	TRBD1	TRBJ2-7	NA	17	TGTGCCAGCAGTGAGTCCCATCGACAGGGGGCGAGAATGGAGCAGTACTTC	CASSESHRQGARMEQYF
TRBV29-1	TRBD2	TRBJ2-3	few	15	TGCAGCGTTGAGTCTAGCGGGAGGGTGTCAGATACGCAGTATTTT	CSVESSGRVSDTQYF
TRBV6-1	TRBD1	TRBJ1-5	NA	13	TGTGCCAGCAGTGAGGACAGGGCCTTCCCCCAGCATTTT	CASSEDRAFPQHF
TRBV7-2	NA	TRBJ1-1	NA	15	TGTGCCAGCACCTCTGACGGGGGTATGAACACTGAAGCTTTCTTT	CASTSDGGMNTEAFF
TRBV30	TRBD1	TRBJ1-2	NA	16	TGTGCCTGGAGTGTATTCTTGGGCGGGACAGGGCTTGGCTACACCTTC	CAWSVFLGGTGLGYTF
TRBV30	NA	TRBJ1-5	NA	19	TGTGCCTGGGCTCTCGATTGGGGGCGCCGGGCGAGGGGCAATCAGCCCCAGCATTTT	CAWALDWGRRARGNQPQHF
TRBV5-1	TRBD1	TRBJ1-4	few	14	TGCGCCAGCAGCGGGACAGGGGCGAATGAAAAACTGTTTTTT	CASSGTGANEKLFF
TRBV6-1	NA	TRBJ1-6	few	16	TGTGCCAGCAGTGTAATTTCGGGAGGCTATAATTCACCCCTCCACTTT	CASSVISGGYNSPLHF
TRBV30	TRBD1	TRBJ2-7	NA	11	TGTGCCATTGACAGGGTCTACGAGCAGTACTTC	CAIDRVYEQYF
TRBV19	NA	TRBJ1-1	NA	12	TGTGCCAGTAGGCAGGGAGGTACTGAAGCTTTCTTT	CASRQGGTEAFF
TRBV30	NA	TRBJ1-2	NA	15	TGTGCCTGGAGGGGATTAAGAGGGCACGGCTATGGCTACACCTTC	CAWRGLRGHGYGYTF
TRBV4-3	NA	TRBJ2-5	NA	16	TGCGCCAGCAGCCAGGGGCGACTAGGGCGCGGCGAGACCCAGTACTTC	CASSQGRLGRGETQYF
TRBV4-2	NA	TRBJ2-1	NA	18	TGTGCCAGCAGCCGCGGACTAAGTGGGACCAGCTCCTACAATGAGCAGTTCTTC	CASSRGLSGTSSYNEQFF
TRBV27	NA	TRBJ1-1	NA	13	TGTGCCAGCAGCCTGGGCCCACTGAGTGAAGCTTTCTTT	CASSLGPLSEAFF
TRBV7-2	NA	TRBJ1-1	NA	13	TGTGCCAGCAGCTTCCGTGTGAACACTGAAGCTTTCTTT	CASSFRVNTEAFF